The 5 T cell receptor beta chains below come from one sample, sequenced in a study of T cells in Graves' hyperthyroidism and ophthalmopathy. Authors of the study amplified TCR beta CDR3 regions from RNA transcripts. First-round RT-PCR targeting the TCR CDR3 was performed with the HTBI primer set. Using its own MiXCR run on the multiplex PCR reads, TCRdb lists one record per CDR3 protein. The data show over 700,000 distinct CDR3 sequences, with around 40% seen just once and around 30% held by the top ten. Sequenced material: blood. The receptors shown here come from a middle-aged woman with Graves' hyperthyroidism.

This clonotype has at least ten counts. The chain employs TRBV10-3 and TRBJ1-2; maybe TRBD1 (6 bases). CDR1 is ENHRY and CDR2 is SYGVKD in the germline V gene. The CDR3 spans 12 residues. Trimming shortened V by 11 bases and J by 8 bases, and 18 bases separated the two germline ends. In nucleotides, the CDR3 is TGTGCCGCCGAGGGGGTAGCGGGCGGCTACACCTTC. Protein sequence: CAAEGVAGGYTF.

This clonotype occurred once. A read error is possible here, since a much larger clone lies one base away. V gene TRBV5-5 combines with J gene TRBJ2-2, with 9 bases aligning to TRBD1. Germline V lookup: CDR1 SGHKS, CDR2 YYEKEE (reference sequence). This CDR3 is 15 amino acids long. The CDR3 DNA is TGCGCCAGCAGCCAAGGACAGGGGTACACCGGGGAGCTGTTTTTT. The encoded protein is CASSQGQGYTGELFF.

This clonotype was detected a few times. The V call is TRBV6-1, the J call TRBJ1-6; tentative D call: TRBD1 (5 bases). V was trimmed by 3 bases and J by 8 bases, leaving 11 bases between them. The CDR3 has 14 amino acids. Germline-derived CDR1 and CDR2 are MNHNS and SASEGT. As DNA, the CDR3 is TGTGCCAGCAGTGACGCCTGGGGGGATTCACCCCTCCACTTT. Amino acid sequence: CASSDAWGDSPLHF.

This chain links TRBV5-1 with TRBJ2-6, with no clear D. The germline CDR1 and CDR2 sequences are SGHRS and YFSETQ. The CDR3 has 14 amino acids. Trimming pared 3 bases from V and 4 bases from J, leaving 8 bases between. The CDR3 here is CASSYATGANVLTF. Written as DNA, the CDR3 is TGCGCCAGCAGCTACGCAACCGGGGCCAACGTCCTGACTTTC. Full variable domain (remainder filled in from reference TRBV5-1 and TRBJ2-6): KAGVTQTPRYLIKTRGQQVTLSCSPISGHRSVSWYQQTPGQGLQFLFEYFSETQRNKGNFPGRFSGRQFSNSRSEMNVSTLELGDSALYLCASSYATGANVLTFGAGSRLTVL.

This sequence joins TRBV10-3 and TRBJ2-5; TRBD2 matches 7 bases. V lost 0 bases to trimming and J lost 1 base; unmatched junction nucleotides: 5. The CDR3 consists of 16 residues. From germline, CDR1 is ENHRY and CDR2 SYGVKD. The CDR3 coding sequence is TGTGCCATCAGTGAGTCCGGGCGGGGGATCCAAGAGACCCAGTACTTC. Translating it yields CAISESGRGIQETQYF.